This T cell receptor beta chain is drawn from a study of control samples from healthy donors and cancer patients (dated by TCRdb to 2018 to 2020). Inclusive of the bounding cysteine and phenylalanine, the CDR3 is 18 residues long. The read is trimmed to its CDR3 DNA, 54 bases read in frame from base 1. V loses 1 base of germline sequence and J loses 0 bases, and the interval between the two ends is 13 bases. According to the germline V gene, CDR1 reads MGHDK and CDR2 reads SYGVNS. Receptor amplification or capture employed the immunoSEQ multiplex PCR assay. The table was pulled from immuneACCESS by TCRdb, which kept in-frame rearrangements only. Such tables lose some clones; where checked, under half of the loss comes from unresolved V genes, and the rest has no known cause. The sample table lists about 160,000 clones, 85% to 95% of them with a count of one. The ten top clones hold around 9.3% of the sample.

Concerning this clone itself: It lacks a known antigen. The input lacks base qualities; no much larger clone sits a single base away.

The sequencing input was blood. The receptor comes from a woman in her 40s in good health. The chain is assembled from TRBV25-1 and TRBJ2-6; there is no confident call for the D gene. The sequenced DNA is TGTGCCAGCAGTGAATTGAAGGGCCTTAGCTCTGGGGCCAACGTCCTGACTTTC. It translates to CASSELKGLSSGANVLTF.